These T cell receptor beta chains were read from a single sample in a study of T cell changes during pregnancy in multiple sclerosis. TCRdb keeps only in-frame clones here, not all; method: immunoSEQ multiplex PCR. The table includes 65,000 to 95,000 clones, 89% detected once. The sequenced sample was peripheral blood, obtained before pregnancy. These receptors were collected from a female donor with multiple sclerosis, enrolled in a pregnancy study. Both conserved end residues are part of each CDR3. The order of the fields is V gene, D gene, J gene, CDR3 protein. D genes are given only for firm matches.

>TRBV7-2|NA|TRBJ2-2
CASSPWTDLDTGELFF
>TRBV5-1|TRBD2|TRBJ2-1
CASSSPEKLAGPNEQFF
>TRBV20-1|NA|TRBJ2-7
CSAGSSYEQYF
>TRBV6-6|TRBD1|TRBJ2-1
CASSSPRDRGDYEQFF
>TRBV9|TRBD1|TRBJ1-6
CASSITGVYNSPLHF
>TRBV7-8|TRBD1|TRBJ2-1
CASSTGDSPRIDEQFF
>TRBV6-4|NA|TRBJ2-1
CASSQEGDSGNEQFF
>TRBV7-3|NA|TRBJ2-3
CASSLSGGRTDTQYF
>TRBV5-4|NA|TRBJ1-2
CASSFSGDGYTF
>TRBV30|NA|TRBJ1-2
CAWSPGFGYGYTF
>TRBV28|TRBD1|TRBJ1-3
CASSLGLAGGAGSGNTIYF
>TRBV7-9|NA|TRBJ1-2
CASSQGSGYTF
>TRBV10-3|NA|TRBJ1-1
CAISDYSVNTEAFF
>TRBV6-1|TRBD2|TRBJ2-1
CASSETGTSGGNEQFF
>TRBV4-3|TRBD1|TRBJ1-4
CASSRTLRQGEEKLFF
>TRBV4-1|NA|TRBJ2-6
CASSQVGGPWAGANVLTF
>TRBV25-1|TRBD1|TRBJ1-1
CASSGFPTQGETEAFF